This is a list of T cell receptor beta chains from one sample in a study of human T cells and chemical hapten exposure. TCRdb re-called the RACE reads with MiXCR, one entry per CDR3 protein. The sample has about 270,000 distinct CDR3 sequences, roughly 8% seen once. Material: whole blood, obtained in connection with sensitization to the hapten diphenylcyclopropenone (DPC). The receptors were gathered from a man aged 18 to 30 with alopecia areata. Some clones in this sample may be carry-over from other donors' samples. CDR3s include the opening cysteine and the closing phenylalanine or tryptophan. A D gene is named only where the DNA matches it firmly. The size field is filled for only some rows; it gives once, few, many or a size class.

clone_size,d_call,v_call,j_call,cdr3_aa,cdr3_nt
few,-,TRBV6-6,TRBJ2-7,CASSTIYEQYF,TGTGCCAGCAGTACGATCTACGAGCAGTACTTC
few,-,TRBV12-3/TRBV12-4,TRBJ2-6,CASRPGPFLSGANVLTF,TGTGCCAGCAGACCAGGGCCCTTTCTCTCTGGGGCCAACGTCCTGACTTTC
few,-,TRBV5-1,TRBJ2-2,CASSLETLLTGELFF,TGCGCCAGCAGCTTGGAGACTCTCCTCACCGGGGAGCTGTTTTTT
many,TRBD1,TRBV6-1,TRBJ1-5,CASSADPRGLLGQPQHF,TGTGCCAGCAGCGCAGATCCCAGGGGGCTTCTTGGGCAGCCCCAGCATTTT
-,TRBD2,TRBV9,TRBJ2-5,CASSVFSGGLEETQYF,TGTGCCAGCAGCGTTTTCAGCGGGGGCCTGGAGGAGACCCAGTACTTC
-,-,TRBV20-1,TRBJ1-2,CSARKNQGGYGYTF,TGCAGTGCTCGCAAAAACCAGGGTGGCTATGGCTACACCTTC
-,TRBD1,TRBV5-1,TRBJ2-2,CASSLAEGTEMNTGELFF,TGCGCCAGCAGCTTGGCCGAAGGGACAGAGATGAACACCGGGGAGCTGTTTTTT
few,-,TRBV3-1,TRBJ1-2,CASSQDSNYGYTF,TGTGCCAGCAGCCAAGACAGTAACTATGGCTACACCTTC
-,-,TRBV5-1,TRBJ2-5,CASSLRTAQETQYF,TGCGCCAGCAGCTTGAGAACAGCACAAGAGACCCAGTACTTC
-,TRBD1,TRBV6-5,TRBJ2-4,CASSTGWTGVENIQYF,TGTGCCAGCAGTACTGGCTGGACAGGGGTGGAAAACATTCAGTACTTC